The source of this T cell receptor beta chain is a study of blood T cell repertoires in COVID-19. Study-wide context: COVID-19 samples, acute and convalescent, were from the United States, Italy and Spain.

The junction had 11 bases not matched to a gene; V was cut back by 3 bases and J by 7 bases. Germline values: CDR1 SEHNR, CDR2 FQNEAQ (reference sequence). CDR3 length: 16 amino acids. The age range of participants was about 18 to 100 years, with residence in 20 to 25 US areas. Cohorts were determined from participant-reported clinical history. Under the authors' procedure: Counts of nucleated cells, estimated from reference gene primer amplification, were obtained. Method: immunoSEQ multiplex PCR; TCRdb's copy keeps in-frame clones and lacks some. For V, J and clone size, that table is used; D and trimming come from the DNA. The sample lists about 260,000 clones, just under 90% occurring once.

The sample consisted of PBMCs or T cells enriched from blood (not recorded which). The TCR comes from a man over 45 who had been exposed to COVID-19. The chain couples TRBV7-9 to TRBJ1-4, with TRBD1 matching 7 bases. The CDR3 nucleotides read TGTGCCAGCAGCTTTGGAGGGGGCGGTTTTTTTGAAAAACTGTTTTTT. This translates into CASSFGGGGFFEKLFF.